The 11 T cell receptor beta chains below all came from one sample that was sequenced in a study of T-cell memory formation after mild COVID-19. TCRdb re-analysed the 5' RACE reads in MiXCR, keeping a single row per CDR3 protein. The table has 150,000 to 200,000 distinct CDR3 sequences, less than 20% seen once. Source material: PBMCs or a T cell subset sorted from them (not recorded which). The receptor source for this set is a man younger than 35 who had mild COVID-19 (a few samples of this study predate the infection). Cell type and time point are not known.

This clonotype was detected only a few times. V usage is TRBV27 and J usage is TRBJ2-7, with 13 bases lining up with TRBD2. Germline V gene sequence: CDR1 MNHEY, CDR2 SMNVEV (reference sequence). Trimming at V came to 6 bases and at J to 5 bases, leaving 1 base not matched to a gene. This CDR3 has 13 amino acids. CDR3 DNA: TGTGCCAGCAGCGGGACTAGCGGGGACGAGCAGTACTTC. Amino acid sequence: CASSGTSGDEQYF.

The chain links TRBV6-5 to TRBJ2-3; TRBD2 agrees at 9 bases. Germline CDR1 and CDR2: MNHEY and SVGAGI. The CDR3 extends over 16 amino acids. V shed 5 bases and J 2 bases; nucleotides not matched to a gene: 8. As DNA, the CDR3 is TGTGCCAGCAGTGAAACTAGCGGGCCTTCCACAGATACGCAGTATTTT. Its protein is CASSETSGPSTDTQYF.

The V call is TRBV20-1, the J call TRBJ1-1; possibly TRBD1 for D (6 bases). Germline values: CDR1 DFQATT, CDR2 SNEGSKA (reference sequence). V shed 6 bases and J shed 1 base, with 15 bases lying between them. CDR3 size: 14 residues. The CDR3 nucleotides read TGCAGTGCCTTGGACAGCCTTGCGAACACTGAAGCTTTCTTT. Its protein is CSALDSLANTEAFF.

This clonotype has more than one count but fewer than ten. The rearrangement joins TRBV5-1 to TRBJ2-1, with 9 bases that match TRBD2. J gave up 6 bases and V 5 bases, and 9 bases lay outside the gene matches. Germline values: CDR1 SGHRS, CDR2 YFSETQ. This CDR3 contains 15 residues. The CDR3 sequence: CASSLGGGAINEQFF. The CDR3 nucleotides are TGCGCCAGCAGTCTGGGCGGGGGGGCCATCAATGAGCAGTTCTTC.

The chain is built from TRBV7-2 and TRBJ2-2; the D call may be TRBD1 or TRBD2 (5 bases each). The ends were cut back, 0 bases at V and 8 bases at J, with 16 bases in the middle. CDR1 and CDR2 (germline): SGHTA, FQGNSA. The CDR3 sequence is 16 residues long. The DNA of the CDR3 is TGTGCCAGCAGCTTAGCGCGTAGTGGGGGAACTGGGGAGCTGTTTTTT. Amino acid sequence: CASSLARSGGTGELFF.

This clonotype was detected only a few times. V usage is TRBV7-2 and J usage is TRBJ1-5; the match to TRBD1 covers 8 bases. The CDR3 contains 15 residues. Germline V gives CDR1 SGHTA, CDR2 FQGNSA. V lost 5 bases and J lost 7; bases outside the gene matches: 10. CDR3 region: CASSPTGQGGQPQHF. CDR3 nucleotides: TGTGCCAGCAGCCCGACCGGACAGGGAGGGCAGCCCCAGCATTTT.

The chain joins TRBV5-6 to TRBJ1-3, with D possibly TRBD1 on 5 matching bases. This CDR3 has 15 amino acids. The V and J ends lost 2 bases and 0 bases respectively, with 9 bases between them. Germline CDR1 SGHDT, CDR2 YYEEEE. The CDR3 reads CASSFGHNSGNTIYF. CDR3 in DNA: TGTGCCAGCAGCTTCGGACACAACTCTGGAAACACCATATATTTT. Using reference TRBV5-6 and TRBJ1-3 for the parts outside the CDR3, the full variable domain is DAGVTQSPTHLIKTRGQQVTLRCSPKSGHDTVSWYQQALGQGPQFIFQYYEEEERQRGNFPDRFSGHQFPNYSSELNVNALLLGDSALYLCASSFGHNSGNTIYFGEGSWLTVV.

V usage is TRBV20-1 and J usage is TRBJ1-6; 9 bases are shared with TRBD1. Germline lookup yields CDR1 DFQATT and CDR2 SNEGSKA (reference sequence). This CDR3 is built from 14 residues. V shed 3 bases, J shed 8 bases, and the junction held 5 bases outside the gene matches. This chain's CDR3 is CSASLRQGDSPLHF. For the CDR3, the DNA is TGCAGTGCTAGTTTACGACAGGGGGATTCACCCCTCCACTTT.

This chain joins TRBV7-9 and TRBJ2-1; 9 nucleotides agree with TRBD2. Looked up from germline, CDR1 is SEHNR and CDR2 is FQNEAQ (reference sequence). With 5 bases clipped from V and 6 bases from J, the junction kept 11 bases outside the gene matches. CDR3 length: 16 amino acids. CDR3 coding DNA: TGTGCCAGCAGCGAACGGGCTAGCGGGGAGCGCAATGAGCAGTTCTTC. As protein: CASSERASGERNEQFF. Full variable domain (remainder filled in from reference TRBV7-9 and TRBJ2-1): DTGVSQNPRHKITKRGQNVTFRCDPISEHNRLYWYRQTLGQGPEFLTYFQNEAQLEKSRLLSDRFSAERPKGSFSTLEIQRTEQGDSAMYLCASSERASGERNEQFFGPGTRLTVL.

The J gene is TRBJ2-3, the V gene TRBV5-1; tentatively, D is TRBD1 or TRBD2 (5 bases each). Germline lookup yields CDR1 SGHRS and CDR2 YFSETQ. The V and J ends lost 3 bases and 0 bases respectively, with 11 bases between them. This CDR3 has 15 residues. This chain's CDR3 is CASSSRDPSTDTQYF. For the CDR3, the DNA is TGCGCCAGCAGCTCCCGGGACCCGAGCACAGATACGCAGTATTTT.

In this sample, this clonotype turned up many times. The chain uses TRBV6-5 and TRBJ2-4; 9 bases map to TRBD2. The J segment lost 6 bases and the V segment lost 5 bases, leaving 8 bases of the junction unmatched. Germline V gene data show CDR1 as MNHEY and CDR2 as SVGAGI. The length of the CDR3 is 15 residues. Written as DNA, the CDR3 is TGTGCCAGCAGTGACCCGCGGGGGGGACGAAACATTCAGTACTTC. Translation: CASSDPRGGRNIQYF.